This T cell receptor beta chain was obtained from a study of blood T cell repertoires in COVID-19. The overall study: Samples representing acute and convalescent COVID-19 were sourced from the United States, Italy and Spain. Sources were T cells, B-cell-depleted T cells, or PBMCs; the material itself was cDNA or gDNA.

The authors' processing: Researchers report that nucleated cell counts were estimated from reference gene primer amplification. TCRdb's copy holds only in-frame clones and misses some; the assay was immunoSEQ multiplex PCR. V and J calls and clone size follow that table, whereas D and trimming were derived from the DNA. The table includes about 47,000 clones, roughly four fifths detected once. Germline CDR1 is LGHNA and CDR2 is YNFKEQ. CDR3 size: 17 residues. Trimming removed 0 bases from V and 2 bases from J; junction bases left unmatched: 6. This TCR was sampled from a human donor with acute or convalescent COVID-19. The donor label of this sample is uncertain. The genes are TRBV4-2 and TRBJ2-1, with 8 bases lining up with TRBD2. The specimen was peripheral blood. In DNA, the CDR3 is TGTGCCAGCAGCCAAGATCCCACTAGCGGAGCCTACAATGAGCAGTTCTTC. This gives the protein CASSQDPTSGAYNEQFF.